A selection of T cell receptor beta chains follows, all from one sample in a study of graft-versus-host responses after intestinal transplantation. The protocol was immunoSEQ multiplex PCR, while the TCRdb copy is restricted to in-frame clones and leaves out a portion. Altogether fewer than 15,000 clones are present, over 35% being singletons, with the ten largest covering approximately 2.3%. The sequencing used alloreactive CD8+ T cells from a mixed lymphocyte reaction culture, collected before intestinal transplant. Receptor source: a human patient who received an intestinal transplant. The CDR3 runs from the conserved cysteine through the conserved F or W. D genes are given only for firm matches. Expanded clones are given a class, and other clones once, few, many or no size at all.

CDR3: CASGEYGTEAFF
DNA: TGTGCTAGTGGAGAGTACGGAACTGAAGCTTTCTTT
J: TRBJ1-1
size: .
V: TRBV12-5
D: .

CDR3: CASSPVPTLRGLYTEAFF
DNA: TGTGCCAGCAGCCCGGTACCTACACTCAGGGGGTTGTACACTGAAGCTTTCTTT
J: TRBJ1-1
size: .
V: TRBV5-5
D: TRBD1

CDR3: CASGGIRGQDYTF
DNA: TGTGCCAGCGGGGGTATACGGGGGCAGGACTACACCTTC
J: TRBJ1-2
size: .
V: TRBV6-1
D: .

CDR3: CASSLWRVSYNSPLHF
DNA: TGTGCCAGCAGCTTGTGGAGGGTCTCCTATAATTCACCCCTCCACTTT
J: TRBJ1-6
size: few
V: TRBV5-6
D: .

CDR3: CASLTSGFPYEQYF
DNA: TGTGCCAGCCTGACTAGCGGGTTTCCCTACGAGCAGTACTTC
J: TRBJ2-7
size: .
V: TRBV7-2
D: TRBD2

CDR3: CASTVAGGAGPQHF
DNA: TGTGCCAGTACCGTGGCTGGGGGCGCGGGGCCCCAGCATTTT
J: TRBJ1-5
size: medium-sized
V: TRBV19
D: .

CDR3: CASSLYGHGELFF
DNA: TGCGCCAGCAGCTTGTACGGGCACGGGGAGCTGTTTTTT
J: TRBJ2-2
size: few
V: TRBV5-1
D: .

CDR3: CASSLGPGQGVHLVNEQFF
DNA: TGTGCCAGCAGTTTAGGCCCGGGACAGGGAGTTCACTTAGTGAATGAGCAGTTCTTC
J: TRBJ2-1
size: few
V: TRBV27
D: TRBD1

CDR3: CASSLDLEQDF
DNA: TGTGCCAGCAGCTTAGATCTAGAACAAGACTTC
J: TRBJ2-5
size: .
V: TRBV11-2
D: .

CDR3: CATSRDQGVGQPQHF
DNA: TGTGCCACCAGCAGAGATCAGGGGGTGGGTCAGCCCCAGCATTTT
J: TRBJ1-5
size: medium-sized
V: TRBV15
D: TRBD1

CDR3: CASSLEDRGETEAFF
DNA: TGTGCCAGCAGCTTAGAGGACAGGGGGGAGACTGAAGCTTTCTTT
J: TRBJ1-1
size: .
V: TRBV11-1
D: TRBD1

CDR3: CASSESGATYEQYF
DNA: TGCGCCAGCAGCGAAAGCGGGGCAACCTACGAGCAGTACTTC
J: TRBJ2-7
size: .
V: TRBV4-1
D: TRBD2

CDR3: CASSLGRGISPLHF
DNA: TGTGCCAGCAGCTTGGGACGGGGGATTTCACCCCTCCACTTT
J: TRBJ1-6
size: once
V: TRBV5-4
D: .

CDR3: CASSQEHIVGINTEAFF
DNA: TGTGCCAGCAGCCAAGAACATATTGTGGGGATAAACACTGAAGCTTTCTTT
J: TRBJ1-1
size: .
V: TRBV4-2
D: .

CDR3: CASSSGTELYYGYTF
DNA: TGTGCCAGCAGCTCAGGGACGGAGCTCTACTATGGCTACACCTTC
J: TRBJ1-2
size: few
V: TRBV7-9
D: .

CDR3: CASSTGTGNQPQHF
DNA: TGTGCCAGCAGCACCGGGACCGGCAATCAGCCCCAGCATTTT
J: TRBJ1-5
size: .
V: TRBV13
D: .

CDR3: CASSLEWGEVSGELFF
DNA: TGTGCCAGCAGCTTAGAGTGGGGGGAGGTTTCCGGGGAGCTGTTTTTT
J: TRBJ2-2
size: .
V: TRBV7-8
D: .

CDR3: CASSTGPSGNTIYF
DNA: TGTGCCAGCAGTACAGGCCCCTCTGGAAACACCATATATTTT
J: TRBJ1-3
size: medium-sized
V: TRBV2
D: .

CDR3: CASSDRGTGNTIYF
DNA: TGTGCCAGCAGCGACAGGGGGACTGGAAACACCATATATTTT
J: TRBJ1-3
size: .
V: TRBV9
D: TRBD1

CDR3: CSVEGDITYEQYF
DNA: TGCAGCGTTGAAGGGGACATCACCTACGAGCAGTACTTC
J: TRBJ2-7
size: few
V: TRBV29-1
D: .

CDR3: CASSFIPPGANVLTF
DNA: TGTGCCAGCAGTTTCATTCCCCCTGGGGCCAACGTCCTGACTTTC
J: TRBJ2-6
size: .
V: TRBV27
D: .

CDR3: CASSEGGQGAMGTGELFF
DNA: TGCGCCAGCAGTGAAGGCGGACAGGGGGCTATGGGGACCGGGGAGCTGTTTTTT
J: TRBJ2-2
size: few
V: TRBV10-1
D: TRBD1